These T cell receptor beta chains were read from a single sample in a study of blood T cell repertoires in COVID-19. Sequenced by immunoSEQ multiplex PCR; TCRdb stores in-frame clones only, minus some. The sample contains 150,000 or so clones, 87% of which appear only once. The sequencing input was PBMCs or T cells enriched from blood (not recorded which). These receptors were obtained from a woman between 35 and 50 years old who had been exposed to COVID-19. The CDR3 runs from the conserved cysteine through the conserved F or W. Each record gives: clone size, D gene, V gene, CDR3 protein. The D gene is left open where the match is weak. Expanded clones are given a class, and other clones once, few, many or no size at all.

clone size: -
D gene: -
V gene: TRBV5-1
CDR3 protein: CASSLEATYGYTF

clone size: -
D gene: -
V gene: TRBV6-5
CDR3 protein: CASSSKTKAFF

clone size: -
D gene: -
V gene: TRBV10-3
CDR3 protein: CAIGTGRSSGTEAFF

clone size: -
D gene: -
V gene: TRBV28
CDR3 protein: CASSWKAYRAKNIQYF

clone size: -
D gene: TRBD2
V gene: TRBV20-1
CDR3 protein: CSASGLAGGETQYF

clone size: -
D gene: TRBD2
V gene: TRBV6-2/TRBV6-3
CDR3 protein: CASSFASGSLRETQYF

clone size: -
D gene: TRBD2
V gene: TRBV19
CDR3 protein: CASSIGSGGAETQYF

clone size: -
D gene: -
V gene: TRBV6-5
CDR3 protein: CASSYFRDSVAFF

clone size: -
D gene: TRBD2
V gene: TRBV5-1
CDR3 protein: CASSSSGGLDEQFF

clone size: -
D gene: -
V gene: TRBV5-1
CDR3 protein: CASSPGSSGNQPQHF

clone size: -
D gene: -
V gene: TRBV5-1
CDR3 protein: CASSFLQGPYEQYF

clone size: -
D gene: -
V gene: TRBV5-1
CDR3 protein: CASSLNGKTYEQYF

clone size: -
D gene: -
V gene: TRBV5-6
CDR3 protein: CASSEVGRAGNTIYF

clone size: -
D gene: -
V gene: TRBV4-3
CDR3 protein: CASSQEEGIYGYTF

clone size: -
D gene: -
V gene: TRBV5-1
CDR3 protein: CASSLGLGPYNEQFF

clone size: -
D gene: -
V gene: TRBV27
CDR3 protein: CASSEQGSGNTIYF

clone size: few
D gene: -
V gene: TRBV6-4
CDR3 protein: CASSSALADPIDEQYF

clone size: -
D gene: TRBD1
V gene: TRBV19
CDR3 protein: CASSISGQGARNQPQHF

clone size: -
D gene: -
V gene: TRBV6-5
CDR3 protein: CASTVYNEQFF

clone size: -
D gene: -
V gene: TRBV7-2
CDR3 protein: CASRTFRGTEAFF

clone size: -
D gene: -
V gene: TRBV19
CDR3 protein: CASSFAASGGEKLFF

clone size: once
D gene: -
V gene: TRBV4-2
CDR3 protein: CASSQDGTGEQYF

clone size: -
D gene: -
V gene: TRBV29-1
CDR3 protein: CSVADSDNEQFF

clone size: -
D gene: TRBD1
V gene: TRBV29-1
CDR3 protein: CSVDPPGGDYGYTF

clone size: -
D gene: -
V gene: TRBV6-5
CDR3 protein: CASSYREGELFF

clone size: -
D gene: TRBD2
V gene: TRBV5-1
CDR3 protein: CASNLIAGRGETQYF

clone size: -
D gene: -
V gene: TRBV7-9
CDR3 protein: CASSLARGNGEKLFF

clone size: -
D gene: -
V gene: TRBV3-1/TRBV3-2
CDR3 protein: CASSPANLNEYYGYTF

clone size: -
D gene: -
V gene: TRBV5-1
CDR3 protein: CASSLGRGEAYNEQFF

clone size: -
D gene: -
V gene: TRBV27
CDR3 protein: CASSSRSSYNEQFF

clone size: -
D gene: -
V gene: TRBV7-9
CDR3 protein: CASSLGLSQGSGNTIYF

clone size: -
D gene: TRBD2
V gene: TRBV2
CDR3 protein: CASTSLRGGSYNEQFF

clone size: -
D gene: -
V gene: TRBV27
CDR3 protein: CASKGGRSIMNTEAFF

clone size: once
D gene: -
V gene: TRBV7-2
CDR3 protein: CASSSLGRRGSDTQYF

clone size: -
D gene: -
V gene: TRBV29-1
CDR3 protein: CSVVSLYNEQFF

clone size: -
D gene: TRBD1
V gene: TRBV28
CDR3 protein: CASSLRQGETEAFF

clone size: -
D gene: -
V gene: TRBV6-5
CDR3 protein: CASILDSGQPQHF

clone size: -
D gene: TRBD1
V gene: TRBV5-1
CDR3 protein: CASSLEDRGSYEQYF

clone size: once
D gene: -
V gene: TRBV7-3
CDR3 protein: CASSFARVNTEAFF

clone size: -
D gene: -
V gene: TRBV7-9
CDR3 protein: CASSPPEGDTEAFF

clone size: -
D gene: TRBD1
V gene: TRBV7-9
CDR3 protein: CASSLAEDRARGKLFF

clone size: -
D gene: TRBD2
V gene: TRBV18
CDR3 protein: CASSRSSGLSSYEQYF

clone size: -
D gene: TRBD2
V gene: TRBV28
CDR3 protein: CASSSAGAGATYNEQFF

clone size: few
D gene: -
V gene: TRBV18
CDR3 protein: CASSPGVSEKLFF

clone size: -
D gene: TRBD1
V gene: TRBV16
CDR3 protein: CASSPRGSAYEQYF

clone size: -
D gene: TRBD1
V gene: TRBV6-5
CDR3 protein: CASSYRQGGNEQYF

clone size: -
D gene: -
V gene: TRBV5-6
CDR3 protein: CASSGAGTAYYEQYF

clone size: -
D gene: TRBD1
V gene: TRBV18
CDR3 protein: CASSPAGQGNYGYTF